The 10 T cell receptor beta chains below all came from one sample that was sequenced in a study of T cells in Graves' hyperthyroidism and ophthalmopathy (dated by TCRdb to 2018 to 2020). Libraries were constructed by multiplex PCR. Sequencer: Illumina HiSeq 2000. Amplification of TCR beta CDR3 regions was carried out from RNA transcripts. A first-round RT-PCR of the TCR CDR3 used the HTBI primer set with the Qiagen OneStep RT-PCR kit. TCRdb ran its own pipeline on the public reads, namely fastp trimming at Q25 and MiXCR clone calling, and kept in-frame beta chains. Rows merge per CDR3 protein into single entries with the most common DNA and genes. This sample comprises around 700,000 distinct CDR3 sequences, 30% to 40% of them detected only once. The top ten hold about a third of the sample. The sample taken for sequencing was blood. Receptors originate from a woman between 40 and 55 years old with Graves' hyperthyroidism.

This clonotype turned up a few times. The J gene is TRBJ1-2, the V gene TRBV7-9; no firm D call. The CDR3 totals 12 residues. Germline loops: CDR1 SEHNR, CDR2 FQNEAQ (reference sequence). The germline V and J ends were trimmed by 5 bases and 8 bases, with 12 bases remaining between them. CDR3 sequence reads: CASSATLGGYTF. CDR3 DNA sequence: TGTGCCAGCAGCGCAACCTTAGGCGGCTACACCTTC.

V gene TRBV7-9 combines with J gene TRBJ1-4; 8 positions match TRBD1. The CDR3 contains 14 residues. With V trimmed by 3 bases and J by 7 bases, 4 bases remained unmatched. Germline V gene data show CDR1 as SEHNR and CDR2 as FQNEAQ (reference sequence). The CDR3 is CASSLDRAVEKLFF. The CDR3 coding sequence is TGTGCCAGCAGCTTGGACAGGGCGGTTGAAAAACTGTTTTTT.

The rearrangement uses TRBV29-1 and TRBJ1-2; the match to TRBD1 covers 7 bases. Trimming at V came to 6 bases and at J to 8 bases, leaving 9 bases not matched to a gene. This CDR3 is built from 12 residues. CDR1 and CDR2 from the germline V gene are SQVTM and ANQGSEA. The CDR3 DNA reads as TGCAGCGTCTTTGACAGGACAGGAGGCTACACCTTC. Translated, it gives CSVFDRTGGYTF.

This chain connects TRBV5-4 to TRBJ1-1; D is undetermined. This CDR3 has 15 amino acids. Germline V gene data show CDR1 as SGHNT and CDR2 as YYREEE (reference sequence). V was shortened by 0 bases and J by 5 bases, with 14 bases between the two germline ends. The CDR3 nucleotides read TGTGCCAGCAGCTTGGATGGGGATTCGGGTACTGAAGCTTTCTTT. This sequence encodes CASSLDGDSGTEAFF.

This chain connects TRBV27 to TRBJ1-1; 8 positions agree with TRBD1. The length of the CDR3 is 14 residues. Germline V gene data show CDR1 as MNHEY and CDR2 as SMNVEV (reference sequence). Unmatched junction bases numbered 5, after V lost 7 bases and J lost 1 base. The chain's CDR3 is CASTTGGKNTEAFF. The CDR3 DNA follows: TGTGCCAGCACTACAGGGGGAAAGAACACTGAAGCTTTCTTT.

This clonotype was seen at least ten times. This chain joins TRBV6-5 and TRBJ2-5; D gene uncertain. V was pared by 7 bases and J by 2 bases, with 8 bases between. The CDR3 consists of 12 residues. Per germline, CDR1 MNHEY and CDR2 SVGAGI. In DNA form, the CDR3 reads TGTGCCAGCAAAGTGGGACAAGAGACCCAGTACTTC. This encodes CASKVGQETQYF.

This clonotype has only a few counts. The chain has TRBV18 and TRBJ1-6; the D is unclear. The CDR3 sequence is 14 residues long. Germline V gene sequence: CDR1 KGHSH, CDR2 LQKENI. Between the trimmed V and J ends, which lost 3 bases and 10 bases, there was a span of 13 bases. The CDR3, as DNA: TGTGCCAGCTCACCCAGGCAGGCCTTCTCACCCCTCCACTTT. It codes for CASSPRQAFSPLHF.

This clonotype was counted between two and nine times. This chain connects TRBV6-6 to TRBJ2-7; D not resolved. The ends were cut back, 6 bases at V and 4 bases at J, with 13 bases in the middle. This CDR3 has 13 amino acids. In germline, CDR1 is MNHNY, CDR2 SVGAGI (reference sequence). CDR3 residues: CASRVTLVYEQYF. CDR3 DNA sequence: TGTGCCAGCAGGGTAACATTGGTTTACGAGCAGTACTTC.

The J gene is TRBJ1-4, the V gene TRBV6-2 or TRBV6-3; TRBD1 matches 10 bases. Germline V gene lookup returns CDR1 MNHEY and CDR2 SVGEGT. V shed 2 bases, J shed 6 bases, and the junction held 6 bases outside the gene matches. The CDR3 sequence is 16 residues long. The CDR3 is CASSYAPGQGDEKLFF. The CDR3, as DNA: TGTGCCAGCAGTTACGCCCCCGGACAGGGGGATGAAAAACTGTTTTTT.

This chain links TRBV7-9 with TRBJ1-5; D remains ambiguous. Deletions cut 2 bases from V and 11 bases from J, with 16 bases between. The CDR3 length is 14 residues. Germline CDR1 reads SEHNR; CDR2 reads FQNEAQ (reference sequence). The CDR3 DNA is TGTGCCAGCAGCTTAACTCAGTTGAGGGAGACCCAGCATTTT. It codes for CASSLTQLRETQHF.